This section outlines one T cell receptor (beta chain) sequence together with its context. These data are taken from a study of blood T cell repertoires in COVID-19. Authors' analysis steps: Quantification of nucleated cells was approximated via reference gene primer amplification. The method was immunoSEQ multiplex PCR; TCRdb's version includes in-frame clones alone and lacks a portion of them. V and J calls plus clone size are reproduced from that table; the DNA served to infer D and trimming. This sample carries just over 650,000 clones, 85% to 90% of them seen once, and the ten largest clones take about 0.24%. Germline assignment: CDR1 LGHNT and CDR2 FRNRAP. Trimming took off 5 bases at V and 0 bases at J, with 9 bases between the two ends. This CDR3 comprises 14 residues.

The receptor comes from a woman aged 18-35 years with acute or convalescent COVID-19. Source material: peripheral blood. J is TRBJ2-3 and V is TRBV12-5; D uncertain. Here the CDR3 reads CASGLTLSTDTQYF. CDR3 DNA: TGTGCTAGTGGTCTGACATTAAGCACAGATACGCAGTATTTT.